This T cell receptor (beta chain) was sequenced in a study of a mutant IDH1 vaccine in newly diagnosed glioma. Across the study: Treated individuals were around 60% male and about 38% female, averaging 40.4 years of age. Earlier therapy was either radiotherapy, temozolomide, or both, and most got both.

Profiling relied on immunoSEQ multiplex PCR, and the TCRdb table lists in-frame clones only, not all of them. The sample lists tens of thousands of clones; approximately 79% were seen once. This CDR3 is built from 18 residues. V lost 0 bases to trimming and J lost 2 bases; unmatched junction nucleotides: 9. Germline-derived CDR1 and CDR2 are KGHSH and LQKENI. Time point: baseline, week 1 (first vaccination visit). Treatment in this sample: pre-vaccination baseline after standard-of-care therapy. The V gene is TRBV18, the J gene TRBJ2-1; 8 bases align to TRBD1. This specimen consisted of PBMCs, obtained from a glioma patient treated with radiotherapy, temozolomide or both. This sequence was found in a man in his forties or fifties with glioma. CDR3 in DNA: TGTGCCAGCTCACCACCCCCCGCTCGGACAGGGACCTACAATGAGCAGTTCTTC. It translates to CASSPPPARTGTYNEQFF.